This entry is about one T cell receptor (beta chain). This sample was included in a study of blood T cell repertoires in COVID-19. Across the whole study: PBMCs, B-cell-depleted T cells, or T cells provided the cDNA or gDNA that made up the material.

V was pared by 3 bases and J by 3 bases, with 6 bases of the junction left unmatched. The CDR3 is made up of 15 amino acids. CDR1 is SGHRS, CDR2 YFSETQ, per germline. Source study methods: Amplification from reference gene primers served as the basis for estimated nucleated cell counts. Measured with immunoSEQ multiplex PCR; TCRdb has only the in-frame clones, and not every one. The V and J calls and clone size were taken over from that table, and D and trimming were inferred from the DNA. The table shows tens of thousands of clones, with 77% occurring only once. The chain employs TRBV5-1 and TRBJ2-5; 9 nucleotides match TRBD2. The TCR originated in a human donor with active or convalescent COVID-19. The donor label of this sample is uncertain. The sample was peripheral blood. CDR3 in amino acids: CASSSVPSGKETQYF. The CDR3 nucleotides are TGCGCCAGCAGCTCTGTTCCTAGCGGGAAAGAGACCCAGTACTTC.